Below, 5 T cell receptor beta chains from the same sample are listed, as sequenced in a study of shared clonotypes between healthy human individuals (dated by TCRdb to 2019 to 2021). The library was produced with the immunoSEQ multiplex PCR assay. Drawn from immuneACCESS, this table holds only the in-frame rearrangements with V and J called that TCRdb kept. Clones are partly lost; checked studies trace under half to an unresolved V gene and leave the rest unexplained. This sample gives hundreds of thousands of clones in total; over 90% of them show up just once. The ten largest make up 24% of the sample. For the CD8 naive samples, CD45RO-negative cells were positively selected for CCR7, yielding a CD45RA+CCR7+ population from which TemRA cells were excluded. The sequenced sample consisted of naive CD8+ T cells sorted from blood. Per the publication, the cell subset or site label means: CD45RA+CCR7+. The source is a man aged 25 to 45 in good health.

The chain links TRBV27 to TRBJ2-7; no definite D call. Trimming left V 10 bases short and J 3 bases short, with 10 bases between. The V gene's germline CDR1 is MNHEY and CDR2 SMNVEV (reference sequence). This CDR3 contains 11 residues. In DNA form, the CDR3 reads TGTGCCACCATGCAGAGCTACGAGCAGTACTTC. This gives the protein CATMQSYEQYF.

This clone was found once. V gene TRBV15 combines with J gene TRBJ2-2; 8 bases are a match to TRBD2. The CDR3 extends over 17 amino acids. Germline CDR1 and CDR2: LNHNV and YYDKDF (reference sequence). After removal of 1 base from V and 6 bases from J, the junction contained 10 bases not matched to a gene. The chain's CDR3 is CATSRGDGRALPGELFF. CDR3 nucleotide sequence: TGTGCCACCAGCAGAGGGGACGGGAGGGCCCTCCCCGGGGAGCTGTTTTTT.

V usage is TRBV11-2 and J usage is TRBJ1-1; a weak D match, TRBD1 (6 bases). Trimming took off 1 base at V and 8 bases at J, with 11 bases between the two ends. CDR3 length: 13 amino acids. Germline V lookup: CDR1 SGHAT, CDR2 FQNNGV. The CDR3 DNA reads TGTGCCAGCAGCTTAGCTGGGGGGCTGGAAGCTTTCTTT. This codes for CASSLAGGLEAFF. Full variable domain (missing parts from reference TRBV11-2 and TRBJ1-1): EAGVAQSPRYKIIEKRQSVAFWCNPISGHATLYWYQQILGQGPKLLIQFQNNGVVDDSQLPKDRFSAERLKGVDSTLKIQPAKLEDSAVYLCASSLAGGLEAFFGQGTRLTVV.

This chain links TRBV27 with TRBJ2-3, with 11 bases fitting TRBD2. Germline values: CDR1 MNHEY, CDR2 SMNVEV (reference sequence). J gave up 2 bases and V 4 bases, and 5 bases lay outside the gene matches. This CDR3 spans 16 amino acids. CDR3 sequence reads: CASSSLLAGVTDTQYF. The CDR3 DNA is TGTGCCAGCAGTTCCTTACTAGCGGGGGTCACAGATACGCAGTATTTT.

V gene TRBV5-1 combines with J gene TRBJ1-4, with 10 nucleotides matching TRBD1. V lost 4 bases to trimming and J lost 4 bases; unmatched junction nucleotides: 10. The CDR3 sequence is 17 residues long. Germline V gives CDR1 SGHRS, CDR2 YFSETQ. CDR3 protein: CASSPGPGQGVNEKLFF. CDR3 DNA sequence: TGCGCCAGCAGCCCCGGACCTGGACAGGGGGTTAATGAAAAACTGTTTTTT.